Presented here are 25 T cell receptor beta chains from one specimen sequenced in a study of T cell responses to AZD1222 COVID-19 vaccine. Method: immunoSEQ multiplex PCR; TCRdb's copy keeps in-frame clones and lacks some. The sample records some 120,000 clones, just over 85% being singletons. The sequencing used peripheral blood, collected on day 0 of AZD1222 vaccination. Receptors originate from an adult in good health.

The chain joins TRBV14 to TRBJ2-7; possibly TRBD1 or TRBD2 for D (6 bases each). The V end lost 3 bases, the J end lost 3 bases, and 15 bases lay between the germline ends. Per the germline V gene, CDR1 is SGHDN and CDR2 is FVKESK. There are 15 residues in the CDR3. CDR3 in amino acids: CASSHPEGGSYEQYF. For the CDR3, the DNA is TGTGCCAGCAGCCATCCGGAGGGGGGAAGCTACGAGCAGTACTTC.

The chain links TRBV7-9 to TRBJ2-2; TRBD2 matches 8 bases. Trimming at V came to 2 bases and at J to 6 bases, leaving 5 bases not matched to a gene. Germline V gene lookup returns CDR1 SEHNR and CDR2 FQNEAQ (reference sequence). The CDR3 spans 15 residues. CDR3 region: CASSLTGGLPGELFF. CDR3 nucleotides: TGTGCCAGCAGCTTAACGGGGGGGCTTCCCGGGGAGCTGTTTTTT.

The rearrangement links TRBV9 to TRBJ2-1; the match to TRBD2 covers 9 bases. Germline CDR1 and CDR2: SGDLS and YYNGEE. CDR3 length: 14 residues. The ends lost 5 bases at V and 9 bases at J; junction bases unmatched: 9. The CDR3 protein is CASRPSGNSGEQFF. The CDR3 region has the DNA TGTGCCAGCAGGCCTAGCGGGAACTCCGGTGAGCAGTTCTTC.

This rearrangement joins TRBV28 to TRBJ1-1, with 7 positions matching TRBD1. The V segment lost 6 bases and the J segment 1 base; nucleotides outside the gene matches: 2. The CDR3 contains 13 residues. Germline values: CDR1 MDHEN, CDR2 SYDVKM. DNA for the CDR3: TGTGCCAGCAGGAGACAGGGGAACACTGAAGCTTTCTTT. This sequence encodes CASRRQGNTEAFF. Variable domain in full (rest from reference TRBV28 and TRBJ1-1): DVKVTQSSRYLVKRTGEKVFLECVQDMDHENMFWYRQDPGLGLRLIYFSYDVKMKEKGDIPEGYSVSREKKERFSLILESASTNQTSMYLCASRRQGNTEAFFGQGTRLTVV.

The chain combines TRBV5-1 with TRBJ1-5; D perhaps matches TRBD1 (5 bases). V dropped 0 bases and J dropped 0 bases, with 13 bases sitting between them. The CDR3 spans 17 residues. Germline values: CDR1 SGHRS, CDR2 YFSETQ. The CDR3 DNA is TGCGCCAGCAGCTTGGGTTCGGGACCTTATAGCAATCAGCCCCAGCATTTT. Its translation: CASSLGSGPYSNQPQHF.

The chain is built from TRBV28 and TRBJ1-2; a possible D gene is TRBD1 (6 bases). V was clipped by 4 bases and J by 5 bases, with 11 bases between them. The V gene's germline CDR1 is MDHEN and CDR2 SYDVKM. This CDR3 spans 13 amino acids. In DNA, the CDR3 is TGTGCCAGCAGTTCACAGGGAGTGTATGGCTACACCTTC. This encodes CASSSQGVYGYTF.

The rearrangement links TRBV5-1 to TRBJ1-2; 8 bases are a match to TRBD1. The V gene's germline CDR1 is SGHRS and CDR2 YFSETQ. Trimming at V came to 3 bases and at J to 7 bases, leaving 11 bases not matched to a gene. CDR3 length: 15 residues. DNA for the CDR3: TGCGCCAGCAGCTCCCCAGGGGGCGCGTCGTCTGGCTACACCTTC. This encodes CASSSPGGASSGYTF.

The chain employs TRBV12-3 or TRBV12-4 and TRBJ1-1, with D tentatively TRBD1 (5 bases). The CDR3 has 12 amino acids. V shed 5 bases and J shed 1 base, with 5 bases lying between them. The CDR3 DNA is TGTGCCAGCAGTAGGGGGAACACTGAAGCTTTCTTT. Translating gives CASSRGNTEAFF.

This rearrangement joins TRBV10-3 to TRBJ1-3; D is unresolved. This CDR3 is built from 15 residues. CDR1 and CDR2 (germline): ENHRY, SYGVKD. The ends were cut back, 6 bases at V and 10 bases at J, with 22 bases in the middle. The CDR3: CAIRHPYFCEKTIYF. The DNA for the CDR3 is TGTGCCATCAGACACCCCTACTTTTGCGAAAAGACCATATATTTT.

The chain couples TRBV5-1 to TRBJ1-2; 8 bases line up with TRBD1. The germline V gene has CDR1 SGHRS and CDR2 YFSETQ. CDR3 size: 15 residues. J gave up 1 base and V 0 bases, and 2 bases lay outside the gene matches. CDR3 sequence: CASSLGDRINYGYTF. CDR3 in DNA: TGCGCCAGCAGCTTGGGGGACAGGATTAACTATGGCTACACCTTC.

The V and J genes are TRBV6-1 and TRBJ1-5; 7 bases are shared with TRBD1. Germline CDR1 is MNHNS and CDR2 is SASEGT. V trimming: 3 bases; J trimming: 1 base; junction bases outside the gene matches: 0. This CDR3 comprises 14 residues. The CDR3 here is CASSEGQSNQPQHF. In nucleotides, the CDR3 is TGTGCCAGCAGTGAGGGACAGAGCAATCAGCCCCAGCATTTT.

This clone was counted a few times. The gene calls are TRBV6-2 or TRBV6-3 and TRBJ1-2; D perhaps matches TRBD1 (5 bases). The ends were cut back, 5 bases at V and 8 bases at J, with 12 bases in the middle. Germline loops: CDR1 MNHEY, CDR2 SVGEGT. The CDR3 has 12 residues. The DNA for the CDR3 is TGTGCCAGCAGTACTCAGGGAGTCGGCTACACCTTC. Translated, it gives CASSTQGVGYTF.

V is TRBV19 and J is TRBJ1-6; 8 positions match TRBD1. The length of the CDR3 is 14 residues. Germline-derived CDR1 and CDR2 are LNHDA and SQIVND (reference sequence). With 4 bases clipped from V and 7 bases from J, the junction kept 3 bases outside the gene matches. The CDR3 loop reads CASSNGQGNSPLHF. The CDR3 DNA is TGTGCCAGTAGTAATGGACAGGGAAATTCACCCCTCCACTTT.

V usage is TRBV5-1 and J usage is TRBJ2-7; TRBD1 aligns across 10 bases. The CDR3 sequence is 14 residues long. Germline trimming cut 6 bases from V and 6 bases from J; bases unmatched to any gene: 9. Germline values: CDR1 SGHRS, CDR2 YFSETQ. CDR3 nucleotides: TGCGCCAGCACCAATGAACGGACAGGGGGCGAGCAGTACTTC. Translating it yields CASTNERTGGEQYF. The entire variable domain, with the rest obtained from reference TRBV5-1 and TRBJ2-7, is as follows: KAGVTQTPRYLIKTRGQQVTLSCSPISGHRSVSWYQQTPGQGLQFLFEYFSETQRNKGNFPGRFSGRQFSNSRSEMNVSTLELGDSALYLCASTNERTGGEQYFGPGTRLTVT.

V gene TRBV2 combines with J gene TRBJ2-5; 10 nucleotides match TRBD2. Per the germline V gene, CDR1 is SNHLY and CDR2 is FYNNEI. The J segment lost 5 bases and the V segment lost 4 bases, leaving 1 base of the junction unmatched. The CDR3 is 13 residues long. CDR3 residues: CASSGSGGETQYF. CDR3 nucleotide sequence: TGTGCCAGCAGTGGTAGCGGGGGGGAGACCCAGTACTTC.

The chain is built from TRBV10-3 and TRBJ2-5; TRBD2 matches 13 bases. J lost 6 bases, V lost 11 bases, and 12 bases had no gene match. The CDR3 totals 15 residues. Looked up from germline, CDR1 is ENHRY and CDR2 is SYGVKD. The CDR3 loop reads CAARPTSGGAKTQYF. The DNA of the CDR3 is TGTGCCGCCAGGCCAACTAGCGGGGGGGCGAAGACCCAGTACTTC.

The rearrangement uses TRBV30 and TRBJ1-2; TRBD1 might be the D (5 bases). The V gene lost 0 bases and the J gene lost 9 bases, with 23 bases spanning the gap. This CDR3 is 16 amino acids long. Germline CDR1 reads GTSNPN; CDR2 reads SVGIG (reference sequence). For the CDR3, the DNA is TGTGCCTGGAGTGTTTTCCCTCAAAGTCGAAAGGGGAGCTACACCTTC. Translating it yields CAWSVFPQSRKGSYTF. The full variable domain, its missing parts supplied by reference TRBV30 and TRBJ1-2, is SQTIHQWPATLVQPVGSPLSLECTVEGTSNPNLYWYRQAAGRGLQLLFYSVGIGQISSEVPQNLSASRPQDRQFILSSKKLLLSDSGFYLCAWSVFPQSRKGSYTFGSGTRLTVV.

This clone was observed a handful of times. This chain uses TRBV6-5 with TRBJ1-2, with D possibly matching TRBD1 (6 bases). V was trimmed by 7 bases and J by 6 bases, leaving 21 bases between them. Germline V CDR1 and CDR2: MNHEY, SVGAGI. This CDR3 has 15 amino acids. The DNA of the CDR3 is TGTGCCAGCATGAGGGACCTACAGGGATTCGATGGCTACACCTTC. It is translated as CASMRDLQGFDGYTF.

CDR3 DNA: TGTGCCAGCAGTTGGGGTCCCTCCGGCCAGTACTTC. It encodes CASSWGPSGQYF. This sequence joins TRBV12-3 or TRBV12-4 and TRBJ2-5; D uncertain. The CDR3 is 12 amino acids. V lost 4 bases and J 10 bases, leaving 13 bases between the germline ends.

This clone turned up a few times. This rearrangement joins TRBV6-5 to TRBJ1-4; the D is unclear. Germline loops: CDR1 MNHEY, CDR2 SVGAGI. V gave up 7 bases and J gave up 2 bases, with 8 bases separating them. The CDR3 is 13 amino acids. CDR3 in amino acids: CASMGQTNEKLFF. CDR3 nucleotides: TGTGCCAGCATGGGCCAGACTAATGAAAAACTGTTTTTT.

The chain links TRBV27 to TRBJ2-1, with 8 bases lining up with TRBD2. Germline V lookup: CDR1 MNHEY, CDR2 SMNVEV (reference sequence). The CDR3 is made up of 14 amino acids. The junction had 4 bases not matched to a gene; V was cut back by 6 bases and J by 3 bases. CDR3 nucleotides: TGTGCCAGCAGCCCGGGACTAGACTACAATGAGCAGTTCTTC. This encodes CASSPGLDYNEQFF.

This clone was detected once. The chain recombines TRBV10-3 with TRBJ2-3; 12 bases match TRBD2. Trimming at V came to 0 bases and at J to 3 bases, leaving 7 bases not matched to a gene. This CDR3 has 18 residues. The germline V gene has CDR1 ENHRY and CDR2 SYGVKD. The CDR3 DNA follows: TGTGCCATCAGTGAGTCGCCTAGCGGGAGGGCTAGGACAGATACGCAGTATTTT. Translated: CAISESPSGRARTDTQYF.

The chain is built from TRBV7-2 and TRBJ1-3; D is ambiguous. Per the germline V gene, CDR1 is SGHTA and CDR2 is FQGNSA. V lost 6 bases and J 0 bases, leaving 12 bases between the germline ends. This CDR3 is built from 15 residues. CDR3 amino acids: CASRSGSGSGNTIYF. The CDR3 DNA follows: TGTGCCAGCAGGTCAGGTAGCGGCTCTGGAAACACCATATATTTT.

This chain joins TRBV27 and TRBJ1-2, with D maybe TRBD1 (5 bases). CDR3 length: 15 residues. Germline V gene sequence: CDR1 MNHEY, CDR2 SMNVEV (reference sequence). Trimming stripped 8 bases from V and 2 bases from J, with 18 bases between. The CDR3 DNA follows: TGTGCCAGCTCCTCCTTAGAAGGGGCCAACTATGGCTACACCTTC. Its protein product is CASSSLEGANYGYTF.

The V call is TRBV6-2 or TRBV6-3, the J call TRBJ1-5, with 7 bases identical to TRBD1. Germline V gene sequence: CDR1 MNHEY, CDR2 SVGEGT. V lost 5 bases, J lost 3 bases, and 7 bases stayed unmatched. The CDR3 covers 15 residues. In DNA, the CDR3 is TGTGCCAGCAGTGCTACAGGGGTCCTCAATCAGCCCCAGCATTTT. The encoded protein is CASSATGVLNQPQHF.